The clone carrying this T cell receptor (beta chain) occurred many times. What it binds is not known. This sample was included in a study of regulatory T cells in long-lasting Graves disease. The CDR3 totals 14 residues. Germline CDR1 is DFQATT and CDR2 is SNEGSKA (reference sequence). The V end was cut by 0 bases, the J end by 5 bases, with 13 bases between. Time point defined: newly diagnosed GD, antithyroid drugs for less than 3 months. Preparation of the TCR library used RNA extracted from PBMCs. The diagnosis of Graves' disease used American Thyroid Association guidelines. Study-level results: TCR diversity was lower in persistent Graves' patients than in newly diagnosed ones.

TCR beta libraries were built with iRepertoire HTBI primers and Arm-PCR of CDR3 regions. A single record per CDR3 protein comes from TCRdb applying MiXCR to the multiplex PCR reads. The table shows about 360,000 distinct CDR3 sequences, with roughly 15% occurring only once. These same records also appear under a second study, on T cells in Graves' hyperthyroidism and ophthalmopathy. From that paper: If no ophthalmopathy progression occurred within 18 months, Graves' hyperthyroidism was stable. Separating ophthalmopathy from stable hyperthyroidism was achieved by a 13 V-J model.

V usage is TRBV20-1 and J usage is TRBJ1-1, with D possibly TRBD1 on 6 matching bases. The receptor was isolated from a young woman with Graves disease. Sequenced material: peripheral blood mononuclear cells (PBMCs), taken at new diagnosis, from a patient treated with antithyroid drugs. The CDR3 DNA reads TGCAGTGCTAGAGATCCCAGGGGCTTGACTGAAGCTTTCTTT. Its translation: CSARDPRGLTEAFF.